This T cell receptor (beta chain) emerged from a study of blood T cell repertoires in COVID-19 (dated by TCRdb to about 2020). For the study in its entirety: Samples from collaborators originated in the United States, Italy and Spain and spanned both the acute and convalescent phases of COVID-19. The prospective study material was composed of cDNA or gDNA derived from T cells, B-cell-depleted T cells, or PBMCs. The sample metadata nearly always contained a de-identified subject ID, COVID-19 status, age in years and sex. The repertoires were released in a freely available public database meant as a resource for research on the immune response to SARS-CoV-2. Samples were obtained from the ongoing ImmuneRACE study (first 160 participants) and from about 1,300 subjects provided by 6 global collaborators. Where available, HLA class I and class II types were obtained from metadata supplied by the sample provider rather than from assay-based typing. Deeply sampled blood TCRbeta repertoires from subjects exposed to, actively infected with, or recovered from COVID-19 were included in the dataset.

Broad study findings and their caveats: The quantity of clinical and demographic metadata differed by source and by participant and was supplied without curation.

In Seattle, one collaborating source enrolled patients while the infection was active and tracked those patients longitudinally over the course of disease. Collaborating institutions collected whole blood in K2EDTA tubes following their own protocols. For TCRbeta analysis, collaborators shipped samples as frozen whole blood, isolated PBMCs, or DNA extracted from either of those sample types. With regard to this clone: It has no known antigen specificity. Within one base of it there is no much larger clone, and no base qualities were kept.

TCRbeta CDR3 regions were amplified from genomic DNA using the immunoSEQ Assay, a bias-controlled multiplex PCR. Processing in the source paper ran as follows. Nucleated cell counts per sample were estimated from amplification of reference gene primers within the assay. To quantify the absolute abundance of each unique TCRbeta CDR3 rearrangement, sequence reads were collapsed and filtered. For each sample, productive Simpson clonality was calculated as the square root of Simpson's diversity index over productive rearrangements. TCRdb carries this immuneACCESS record with in-frame sequences only. Its versions omit some clonotypes, under half of them owing to an unresolved V gene in the studies checked, with the rest unexplained. The V and J calls and clone size were taken over from that table, and D and trimming were inferred from the DNA. The sample records about 480,000 clones, 89% of which are singletons. In total, the top ten clones hold around 0.9% of the sample.

V and J are trimmed by 2 bases and 2 bases, and the gene matches miss 3 bases of the junction. From the germline V gene, CDR1 is MNHEY and CDR2 is SVGAGI. The CDR3 numbers 15 residues from cysteine through phenylalanine. Solely the CDR3 DNA is kept, with 45 bases framed from the first base. The rearranged chain carries TRBV6-5 and TRBJ2-3; TRBD1 lines up with 8 middle nucleotides. The sequenced sample consisted of peripheral blood. The sequence was collected from a man aged 18 to 35 with COVID-19, enrolled during active disease. The DNA sequence is TGTGCCAGCAGTTACGGGGGACAGGACACAGATACGCAGTATTTT. The encoded protein is CASSYGGQDTDTQYF.